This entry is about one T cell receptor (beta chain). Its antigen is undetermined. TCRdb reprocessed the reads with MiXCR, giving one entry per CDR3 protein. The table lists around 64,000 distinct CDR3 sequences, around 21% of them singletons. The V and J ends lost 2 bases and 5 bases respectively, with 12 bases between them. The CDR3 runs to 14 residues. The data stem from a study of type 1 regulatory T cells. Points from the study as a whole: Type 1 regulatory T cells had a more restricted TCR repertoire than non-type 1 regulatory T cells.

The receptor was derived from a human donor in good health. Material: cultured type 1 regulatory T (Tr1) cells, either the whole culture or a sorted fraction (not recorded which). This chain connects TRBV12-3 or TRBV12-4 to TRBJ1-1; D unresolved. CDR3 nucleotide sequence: TGTGCCAGCAGTTTAATGTGGGGTTCAACTGAAGCTTTCTTT. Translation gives CASSLMWGSTEAFF.